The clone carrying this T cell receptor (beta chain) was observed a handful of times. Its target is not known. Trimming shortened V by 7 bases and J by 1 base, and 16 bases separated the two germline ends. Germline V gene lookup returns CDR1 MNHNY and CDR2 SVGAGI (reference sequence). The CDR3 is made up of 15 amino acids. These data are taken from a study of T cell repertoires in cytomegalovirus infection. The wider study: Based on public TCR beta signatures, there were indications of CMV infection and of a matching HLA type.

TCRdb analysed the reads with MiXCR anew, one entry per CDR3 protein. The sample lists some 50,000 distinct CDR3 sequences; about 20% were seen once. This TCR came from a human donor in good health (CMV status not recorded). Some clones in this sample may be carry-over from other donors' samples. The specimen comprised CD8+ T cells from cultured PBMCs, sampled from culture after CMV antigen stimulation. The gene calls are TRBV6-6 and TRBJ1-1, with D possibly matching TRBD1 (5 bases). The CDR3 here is CASTPPGQKNTEAFF. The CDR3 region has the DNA TGTGCCAGCACCCCTCCTGGACAAAAGAACACTGAAGCTTTCTTT.